The next 25 T cell receptor beta chains were all read from a single sample in a study of blood T cells in healthy people across ages. The authors ran a second PCR of about 6 to 11 cycles using a sample-barcoded 5' primer and a J-beta primer mix. Via MiXCR, TCRdb re-called the 5' RACE reads, giving one row per CDR3 protein. The sample includes roughly 860,000 distinct CDR3 sequences, about 62% of them seen just once. Sequencing used blood. The source is a man aged 30 to 45 in good health.

V usage is TRBV6-5 and J usage is TRBJ1-2, with 8 bases lining up with TRBD1. J gave up 4 bases and V 4 bases, and 11 bases lay outside the gene matches. The germline V gene has CDR1 MNHEY and CDR2 SVGAGI. This CDR3 is built from 16 residues. CDR3 sequence reads: CASSSRDRLPGYGYTF. Written as DNA, the CDR3 is TGTGCCAGCAGTTCCCGGGACAGGCTCCCCGGCTATGGCTACACCTTC.

This clonotype was seen more than once but under ten times. This rearrangement joins TRBV6-2 or TRBV6-3 to TRBJ2-1; possible D gene TRBD1, 6 bases. In germline, CDR1 is MNHEY, CDR2 SVGEGT. This CDR3 has 13 residues. V lost 10 bases and J 2 bases, leaving 12 bases between the germline ends. The CDR3 DNA sequence: TGTGCCACCGGACAGAACGCCTACAATGAGCAGTTCTTC. This codes for CATGQNAYNEQFF.

A single count supports this clonotype. This chain uses TRBV5-1 with TRBJ1-1; D gene unclear. V lost 3 bases, J lost 4 bases, and 13 bases lay in between. Germline CDR1 and CDR2: SGHRS and YFSETQ. The CDR3 loop spans 14 amino acids. The CDR3 coding sequence is TGCGCCAGCAGCTCGGCCTGGGGTACCACTGAAGCTTTCTTT. Encoded protein: CASSSAWGTTEAFF.

This clonotype was recorded only once. The rearrangement uses TRBV20-1 and TRBJ1-4, with unresolved D. Trimming pared 3 bases from V and 16 bases from J, leaving 24 bases between. This CDR3 has 14 amino acids. Germline lookup yields CDR1 DFQATT and CDR2 SNEGSKA (reference sequence). The CDR3 reads CSARDGLWVKQRFF. The DNA for the CDR3 is TGCAGTGCTAGGGACGGGCTGTGGGTAAAACAGCGGTTTTTT.

The chain couples TRBV4-2 to TRBJ2-1; D call uncertain. This CDR3 is built from 14 residues. Trimming pared 2 bases from V and 0 bases from J, leaving 5 bases between. Germline CDR1 LGHNA, CDR2 YNFKEQ. The CDR3 sequence: CASSQSSSYNEQFF. CDR3 nucleotide sequence: TGTGCCAGCAGCCAATCTAGCTCCTACAATGAGCAGTTCTTC.

The rearrangement uses TRBV20-1 and TRBJ1-6; D remains ambiguous. The ends were cut back, 5 bases at V and 7 bases at J, with 12 bases in the middle. The CDR3 contains 13 residues. Germline CDR1 and CDR2: DFQATT and SNEGSKA (reference sequence). The CDR3 protein is CSAGPKQNSPLHF. The DNA of the CDR3 is TGCAGTGCTGGCCCGAAGCAGAATTCACCCCTCCACTTT.

On this clonotype itself: This clone may be a read error of a much larger clone one base away. The chain is built from TRBV20-1 and TRBJ2-1, with D hard to call. Germline CDR1 and CDR2: DFQATT and SNEGSKA (reference sequence). Trimming shortened V by 6 bases and J by 5 bases, and 20 bases separated the two germline ends. The CDR3 is 15 amino acids. This CDR3 is CSASIGFDGHNEQFF. The CDR3 nucleotides read TGCAGTGCCAGTATAGGCTTCGACGGGCACAATGAGCAGTTCTTC.

The chain recombines TRBV4-2 with TRBJ2-5; 10 positions agree with TRBD2. The CDR3 has 15 residues. V shed 6 bases, J shed 11 bases, and the junction held 15 bases outside the gene matches. Germline CDR1 and CDR2: LGHNA and YNFKEQ. DNA of the CDR3: TGTGCCAGCAGACGTCTAGCGGGGGCCCAGGATGAGCAGTACTTC. This translates into CASRRLAGAQDEQYF.

The chain is built from TRBV9 and TRBJ2-1; D possibly corresponds to TRBD1 (6 bases). The J call could be wrong; TRBJ2-7 is a better fit for the DNA end. This CDR3 region has 14 residues. The germline gives CDR1 SGDLS, CDR2 YYNGEE. CDR3 sequence: CASSPMWGPYEQYF. The CDR3 DNA follows: TGTGCCAGCAGCCCCATGTGGGGGCCCTACGAGCAGTACTTC.

The chain carries TRBV7-8 and TRBJ2-3, with D unclear. The germline V gene has CDR1 SGHVS and CDR2 FQNEAQ. V lost 0 bases to trimming and J lost 2 bases, with 9 bases between them. This CDR3 spans 15 amino acids. Here the CDR3 reads CASSLALLYTDTQYF. The CDR3 DNA is TGTGCCAGCAGCTTAGCTCTGTTGTACACAGATACGCAGTATTTT.

The chain employs TRBV20-1 and TRBJ2-1, with TRBD2 matching over 9 bases. This CDR3 is 13 amino acids long. Losses at the gene ends were 8 bases for V and 8 bases for J; bases not matched to a gene: 10. Germline V CDR1 and CDR2: DFQATT, SNEGSKA (reference sequence). The CDR3 sequence: CSSETGLAHEQFF. The CDR3 DNA follows: TGCAGTTCCGAAACGGGACTAGCTCATGAGCAGTTCTTC.

This chain joins TRBV20-1 and TRBJ2-7; the D is unclear. The CDR3 has 13 residues. V gave up 6 bases and J gave up 0 bases, with 12 bases separating them. Germline CDR1 and CDR2: DFQATT and SNEGSKA (reference sequence). The CDR3 DNA is TGCAGTGCCCCGGACCAGGTCTCCTACGAGCAGTACTTC. Residues: CSAPDQVSYEQYF.

This clonotype has just a few counts. The chain uses TRBV20-1 and TRBJ1-5; 9 bases fit TRBD1. The CDR3 spans 13 residues. The junction had 2 bases not matched to a gene; V was cut back by 7 bases and J by 1 base. Germline assignment: CDR1 DFQATT and CDR2 SNEGSKA (reference sequence). The chain's CDR3 is CSGGQGSNQPQHF. The CDR3 bases are TGCAGTGGGGGACAGGGCAGCAATCAGCCCCAGCATTTT.

This clonotype has more than one count but fewer than ten. The chain recombines TRBV6-2 or TRBV6-3 with TRBJ1-1, with D unclear. V was clipped by 2 bases and J by 0 bases, with 7 bases between them. CDR3 size: 14 residues. Germline V gene sequence: CDR1 MNHEY, CDR2 SVGEGT. CDR3 residues: CASSYTVMNTEAFF. CDR3 bases: TGTGCCAGCAGTTACACGGTTATGAACACTGAAGCTTTCTTT.

The V and J genes are TRBV29-1 and TRBJ2-7; D is possibly TRBD1 (5 bases). CDR3 size: 11 residues. Germline CDR1 is SQVTM and CDR2 is ANQGSEA. This chain's CDR3 is CGGKTDYEQYF. CDR3 nucleotides: TGCGGCGGAAAGACAGACTACGAGCAGTACTTC.

The chain links TRBV6-5 to TRBJ2-3; no clear D gene. V was trimmed by 2 bases and J by 6 bases, leaving 12 bases between them. Germline CDR1 is MNHEY and CDR2 is SVGAGI. The CDR3 totals 14 residues. For the CDR3, the DNA is TGTGCCAGCAGTTACGCGTGGGGTGGGGATACGCAGTATTTT. Translated: CASSYAWGGDTQYF.

A few counts support this clonotype. V and J are TRBV6-2 or TRBV6-3 and TRBJ1-1; D possibly corresponds to TRBD1 (5 bases). The CDR3 spans 14 residues. Germline lookup yields CDR1 MNHEY and CDR2 SVGEGT. Trimming stripped 5 bases from V and 4 bases from J, with 14 bases between. CDR3 protein: CASSPLGGGTEAFF. CDR3 DNA: TGTGCCAGCAGTCCCCTCGGGGGAGGCACTGAAGCTTTCTTT.

The V gene is TRBV4-2, the J gene TRBJ2-2; perhaps D is TRBD1 or TRBD2 (6 bases each). V was cut by 0 bases and J by 9 bases, with 11 bases left in between. CDR3 length: 14 amino acids. Germline CDR1 is LGHNA and CDR2 is YNFKEQ. In nucleotides, the CDR3 is TGTGCCAGCAGCCAAGAAGGGGGGAATAGGGAGCTGTTTTTT. Protein product: CASSQEGGNRELFF.

The chain couples TRBV7-2 to TRBJ2-7; D is uncertain. The CDR3 has 11 residues. V dropped 5 bases and J dropped 2 bases, with 4 bases sitting between them. Per germline, CDR1 SGHTA and CDR2 FQGNSA. CDR3 sequence (DNA): TGTGCCAGCAGCAAAGCCTACGAGCAGTACTTC. This gives the protein CASSKAYEQYF.

V and J are TRBV9 and TRBJ2-1; unclear D gene. CDR1 SGDLS and CDR2 YYNGEE come from the germline V gene. V lost 0 bases and J lost 3, with 16 bases in between. This CDR3 comprises 17 residues. CDR3 DNA sequence: TGTGCCAGCAGCGTAGAGTCCCTGCATGGGTTCTACAATGAGCAGTTCTTC. Translation: CASSVESLHGFYNEQFF. Using reference TRBV9 and TRBJ2-1 for the parts outside the CDR3, the full variable domain is DSGVTQTPKHLITATGQRVTLRCSPRSGDLSVYWYQQSLDQGLQFLIQYYNGEERAKGNILERFSAQQFPDLHSELNLSSLELGDSALYFCASSVESLHGFYNEQFFGPGTRLTVL.

This clonotype showed up many times. The rearrangement uses TRBV20-1 and TRBJ2-5, with D unclear. This CDR3 comprises 14 residues. V was shortened by 0 bases and J by 4 bases, with 12 bases between the two germline ends. Germline V gene lookup returns CDR1 DFQATT and CDR2 SNEGSKA (reference sequence). The CDR3 loop reads CSARDRPAPETQYF. The CDR3 DNA is TGCAGTGCTAGAGACCGCCCCGCCCCAGAGACCCAGTACTTC.

This clonotype was observed a few times. The chain couples TRBV7-9 to TRBJ2-5; D could derive from TRBD1 or TRBD2 (6 bases each). Germline V gene lookup returns CDR1 SEHNR and CDR2 FQNEAQ (reference sequence). The CDR3 sequence is 16 residues long. Trimming took 2 bases from V and 5 from J, leaving 18 bases between them. The CDR3 is CASSLTGTLGRETQYF. The DNA for the CDR3 is TGTGCCAGCAGCTTAACGGGGACATTAGGGAGGGAGACCCAGTACTTC.

The chain is built from TRBV27 and TRBJ2-7; D is possibly TRBD1 (6 bases). In germline, CDR1 is MNHEY, CDR2 SMNVEV (reference sequence). The V and J ends lost 8 bases and 2 bases respectively, with 7 bases between them. This CDR3 comprises 11 residues. The CDR3 reads CASRQAYEQYF. CDR3 in DNA: TGTGCCAGCCGACAGGCCTACGAGCAGTACTTC.

The rearrangement links TRBV6-6 to TRBJ1-5, with D uncertain. Per the germline V gene, CDR1 is MNHNY and CDR2 is SVGAGI (reference sequence). The CDR3 is made up of 14 amino acids. The germline V and J ends were trimmed by 0 bases and 4 bases, with 7 bases remaining between them. The CDR3 is CASSYSGNNQPQHF. In DNA, the CDR3 is TGTGCCAGCAGTTACTCGGGCAATAATCAGCCCCAGCATTTT.

A single count supports this clonotype. The chain joins TRBV4-2 to TRBJ2-3; 11 bases fit TRBD2. The CDR3 is 17 residues long. V was pared by 4 bases and J by 4 bases, with 10 bases of the junction left unmatched. CDR1 and CDR2 from the germline V gene are LGHNA and YNFKEQ. CDR3 amino acids: CASSPDYASGGSDTQYF. DNA for the CDR3: TGTGCCAGCAGCCCCGATTATGCTAGCGGGGGGTCAGATACGCAGTATTTT.